This record concerns one T cell receptor beta chain sequence. Its antigen is as yet unknown. These data are taken from a study of cytomegalovirus exposure and HLA in healthy donors. The wider study: HLA-typed donors contributed 80 million to 85 million unique TCRs, which were held in an early data release. Broader study findings: Near-uniform donor sequencing depth was presumed by presence/absence analyses.

Trimming at V came to 7 bases and at J to 5 bases, leaving 8 bases not matched to a gene. The CDR3 is 14 amino acids. The germline CDR1 and CDR2 sequences are LNHDA and SQIVND (reference sequence). PCR was performed using 60 Vbeta and 13 Jbeta primers. Generated by immunoSEQ multiplex PCR, the TCRdb table keeps only in-frame clones and is missing some. The sample yields 65,000 to 95,000 clones, around 77% seen once. V gene TRBV19 combines with J gene TRBJ1-1, with TRBD1 matching over 9 bases. This TCR was recovered from a man in his forties or fifties in good health and CMV-seronegative. Sample: PBMCs. DNA of the CDR3: TGTGCCAGTAATCCGACAGGGGGAGGAACTGAAGCTTTCTTT. This codes for CASNPTGGGTEAFF.